Listed below are T cell receptor beta chains from one sample, sequenced in a study of CD8+ T cells in alopecia areata. The protocol was immunoSEQ multiplex PCR, while the TCRdb copy is restricted to in-frame clones and leaves out a portion. Seen here are under 35,000 clones, over 65% observed once, and the top ten hold about 19%. The source material was NKG2D-low CD8+ T cells sorted from blood. Receptors originate from a human donor with alopecia areata. Both conserved end residues are part of each CDR3. The order of the fields is V gene, clone size, J gene, D gene, CDR3 protein, CDR3 DNA. D genes are given only for firm matches. Where a row states a size, it is once, few, many or the class of an expanded clone; other rows omit it.

v_call: TRBV13
clone_size: once
j_call: TRBJ2-7
d_call: TRBD1
cdr3_aa: CASSNWDSSYEQYF
cdr3_nt: TGTGCCAGCAGCAACTGGGACAGCTCCTACGAGCAGTACTTC

v_call: TRBV6-4
clone_size: -
j_call: TRBJ2-3
d_call: -
cdr3_aa: CASSDSGGATDTQYF
cdr3_nt: TGTGCCAGCAGTGACTCGGGGGGGGCCACAGATACGCAGTATTTT

v_call: TRBV30
clone_size: -
j_call: TRBJ2-6
d_call: -
cdr3_aa: CAWEPAGANVLTF
cdr3_nt: TGTGCCTGGGAGCCTGCTGGGGCCAACGTCCTGACTTTC

v_call: TRBV9
clone_size: -
j_call: TRBJ1-4
d_call: -
cdr3_aa: CASSLGNTAGFNEKLFF
cdr3_nt: TGTGCCAGCAGCCTTGGGAACACCGCAGGGTTTAATGAAAAACTGTTTTTT

v_call: TRBV2
clone_size: -
j_call: TRBJ2-7
d_call: -
cdr3_aa: CAGTAATYEQYF
cdr3_nt: TGTGCCGGAACGGCGGCCACCTACGAGCAGTACTTC

v_call: TRBV7-2
clone_size: -
j_call: TRBJ2-7
d_call: -
cdr3_aa: CASSSGNRAYEQYF
cdr3_nt: TGTGCCAGCAGCTCTGGGAATAGGGCCTACGAGCAGTACTTC

v_call: TRBV2
clone_size: -
j_call: TRBJ1-5
d_call: -
cdr3_aa: CASSDHKRTVGNQPQHF
cdr3_nt: TGTGCCAGCAGTGATCACAAACGGACAGTGGGCAATCAGCCCCAGCATTTT

v_call: TRBV27
clone_size: -
j_call: TRBJ2-3
d_call: -
cdr3_aa: CASSLVDATDTQYF
cdr3_nt: TGTGCCAGCAGTCTTGTGGATGCCACAGATACGCAGTATTTT

v_call: TRBV4-3
clone_size: few
j_call: TRBJ2-7
d_call: -
cdr3_aa: CASSQGGIGEAYEQYF
cdr3_nt: TGCGCCAGCAGCCAAGGGGGGATAGGGGAAGCCTACGAGCAGTACTTC

v_call: TRBV29-1
clone_size: -
j_call: TRBJ2-3
d_call: TRBD2
cdr3_aa: CSVSSGIESTDTQYF
cdr3_nt: TGCAGCGTCTCAAGCGGGATTGAAAGCACAGATACGCAGTATTTT

v_call: TRBV25-1
clone_size: -
j_call: TRBJ2-5
d_call: -
cdr3_aa: CAPPRYRTKRTQYF
cdr3_nt: TGTGCCCCTCCGAGGTACAGGACAAAGAGAACCCAGTACTTC

v_call: TRBV7-2
clone_size: -
j_call: TRBJ2-7
d_call: -
cdr3_aa: CASSPGTLMIEQYF
cdr3_nt: TGTGCCAGCAGCCCAGGGACATTGATGATCGAGCAGTACTTC

v_call: TRBV7-8
clone_size: few
j_call: TRBJ2-7
d_call: -
cdr3_aa: CASSQIFDEQYF
cdr3_nt: TGTGCCAGCAGCCAAATTTTTGACGAGCAGTACTTC

v_call: TRBV19
clone_size: -
j_call: TRBJ1-5
d_call: TRBD1
cdr3_aa: CASRQGGNQPQHF
cdr3_nt: TGTGCCAGTAGACAGGGGGGCAATCAGCCCCAGCATTTT

v_call: TRBV6-4
clone_size: -
j_call: TRBJ2-3
d_call: TRBD2
cdr3_aa: CASSDSLAGGPDTQYF
cdr3_nt: TGTGCCAGCAGTGACTCACTAGCGGGGGGGCCAGATACGCAGTATTTT

v_call: TRBV5-1
clone_size: -
j_call: TRBJ2-5
d_call: -
cdr3_aa: CASSLLYQETQYF
cdr3_nt: TGCGCCAGCAGCTTGCTGTACCAAGAGACCCAGTACTTC

v_call: TRBV28
clone_size: -
j_call: TRBJ2-1
d_call: -
cdr3_aa: CASSPRPLGFNYNEQFF
cdr3_nt: TGTGCCAGCAGTCCCAGGCCCCTTGGTTTCAACTACAATGAGCAGTTCTTC

v_call: TRBV18
clone_size: few
j_call: TRBJ2-1
d_call: -
cdr3_aa: CASSQPRRHNEQFF
cdr3_nt: TGTGCCAGCTCACAACCGCGACGGCACAATGAGCAGTTCTTC

v_call: TRBV4-1
clone_size: -
j_call: TRBJ2-2
d_call: TRBD1
cdr3_aa: CASSQDSPGQGNTGELFF
cdr3_nt: TGCGCCAGCAGCCAAGATTCCCCGGGACAGGGGAACACCGGGGAGCTGTTTTTT